This T cell receptor beta chain was captured by sequencing in a study of CD8+ T cells in alopecia areata (dated by TCRdb to the late 2010s). Study-wide context: The treated patients, all with moderate-to-severe alopecia areata, were enrolled in an open-label pilot trial of oral tofacitinib given at 5 to 10 mg twice daily. Human TCRbeta sequencing covered scalp tissue and sorted CD4+ and CD8+ peripheral blood T cells from patchy and totalis/universalis alopecia areata patients and healthy controls. RNA was obtained with the PAXgene miRNA kit for fixed scalp, the miRNeasy kit for PBMCs, and the RNeasy kit for mouse skin. The study used high-throughput TCRbeta sequencing to examine T cell clonal expansion in alopecia areata, in both the C3H/HeJ mouse model and human patients. Patients on tofacitinib were biopsied at baseline and after 4 and 24 weeks of treatment, and several of the patients also had a later scalp biopsy. Amplification of TCRbeta CDR3 regions was done by immunoSEQ multiplex PCR using 35 Vbeta forward primers and 13 Jbeta reverse primers. Scalp clonality was compared among normal scalp (n=4), patchy alopecia areata scalp (n=8), and alopecia totalis/universalis scalp (n=8). Patients received tofacitinib for 6 to 18 months and were then followed off drug for 6 months to check for delayed response and recurrence. Study-level results and caveats: Shared TCR sequences between patients were less evident than in mice, which may be partly attributable to HLA diversity in the patient population. Unlike mouse skin, which is dominated by gammadelta T cells, normal human skin has resident alphabeta T cells that are also sequenced, and this complicates analysis of the scalp TCR repertoire. Higher clonality and more expanded CD8+ clones were observed in lesional scalp than in normal scalp, particularly in alopecia totalis/universalis, a finding suggestive of antigenic drive.

In the case of this clone: Its specific antigen is unknown. No quality values exist for individual bases; no much larger clone is one base distant.

Based on the germline V gene, the CDR1 and CDR2 sequences are SGHRS and YFSETQ. The junction shows trimming of 3 bases on V and 2 bases on J, plus 0 bases between the germline ends. CDR3 length: 11 amino acids, cysteine to phenylalanine. Only CDR3 DNA is held: 33 bases, read in frame from base 1. In light of the paper, this sample's time point label describes: baseline before oral tofacitinib. Lesional scalp punch biopsies and peripheral blood were collected from alopecia areata patients. PBMCs were separated by density centrifugation and stained for CD3, CD4 and CD8, after which CD4+ and CD8+ T cells were sorted on a FACSAria. The library was generated by the immunoSEQ multiplex PCR assay. For TCR sequencing, RNA was extracted from every sample and reverse transcribed into cDNA to serve as template. SuperScript III was used to make first-strand cDNA, primed with a 2:1 mix of oligo-dT and random hexamers. A synthetic immune receptor repertoire was used to gauge amplification bias, and whatever bias remained was removed computationally. The original methods were these. After raw reads were preprocessed to remove errors, the CDR3 was defined following IMGT conventions as running from the conserved cysteine to phenylalanine. Clonality was calculated as 1 minus Shannon entropy normalized by log2 of the number of productive unique TCRs. Whether scalp clones were CD4 or CD8 was inferred by matching scalp TCRbeta sequences against CD4 and CD8 repertoires sorted from blood. Entries here come from immuneACCESS through TCRdb and include only in-frame sequences with V and J called. Some clones fail to appear in such tables; in the studies checked, an unresolved V gene covers under half of the shortfall, and the cause of the remainder is unknown. V and J calls and clone size are as listed in that table; D and trimming were resolved from the DNA. The sample table records about 140,000 clones; about half of these occur just once. In total, the top ten clones hold 0.8% to 1% of the sample.

The sample was CD4+ T cells sorted from blood, taken at week 0. Rearrangement joined TRBV5-1 to TRBJ1-3, with no reliable assignment of the D segment. The origin of this receptor is a human donor with alopecia areata. The CDR3 here reads CASSSGNTIYF. The base sequence is TGCGCCAGCAGCTCTGGAAACACCATATATTTT.